These 2 T cell receptor beta chains were all obtained from the same sample, sequenced in a study of early T cells in non-severe SARS-CoV-2 infection (dated by TCRdb to about 2021). Libraries were prepared through 5' RACE. For sequencing, a NextSeq 500 was employed. TCRdb reprocessed the public reads (quality trimming at Q25 with fastp, clone calling with MiXCR) and kept in-frame beta chains. Rows are combined by CDR3 protein, so each entry shows the most common genes and DNA. This sample is represented by roughly 58,000 distinct CDR3 sequences; approximately 12% of them were singletons. The leading ten clones occupy less than 1.5% of the sample. Sample: whole blood. All receptors come from an adult who was a healthcare worker with PCR-confirmed SARS-CoV-2 infection or an uninfected control (not recorded which).

This clonotype came up many times. The rearrangement links TRBV11-3 to TRBJ2-1; D gene ambiguous. The CDR3 consists of 16 residues. V was clipped by 0 bases and J by 4 bases, with 13 bases between them. Germline V gives CDR1 SGHNT, CDR2 YENEEA. The CDR3 is CASSLDPGFFYNEQFF. The CDR3 DNA sequence: TGTGCCAGCAGCTTAGATCCCGGGTTCTTTTACAATGAGCAGTTCTTC.

This clonotype occurred a few times. The chain couples TRBV29-1 to TRBJ2-1; either TRBD1 or TRBD2 may fit D (6 bases each). The CDR3 has 11 amino acids. Germline lookup yields CDR1 SQVTM and CDR2 ANQGSEA. V was pared by 6 bases and J by 9 bases, with 12 bases between. Written as DNA, the CDR3 is TGCAGCGTGGAGGGGGTTGGTGAGCAGTTCTTC. This encodes CSVEGVGEQFF.